A selection of T cell receptor beta chains follows, all from one sample in a study of blood T cell repertoires in COVID-19. Only in-frame clones appear in the TCRdb table, and some are missing; sequencing was by immunoSEQ multiplex PCR. The sample shows 150,000 to 200,000 clones, approximately 83% of them seen only once. Material for sequencing was peripheral blood. The origin of the receptors is a man in his fifties or sixties with acute or convalescent COVID-19. The CDR3 runs from the conserved cysteine through the conserved F or W. Each record gives: clone size, J gene, V gene, D gene, CDR3 protein, CDR3 DNA. A D gene is named only where the DNA matches it firmly. Size is omitted from some rows. Given values are once, few, many or a class for expanded clones.

clone size: few
J gene: TRBJ1-2
V gene: TRBV28
D gene: -
CDR3 protein: CASSREGYTF
CDR3 DNA: TGTGCCAGCAGTCGGGAGGGCTACACCTTC

clone size: -
J gene: TRBJ1-1
V gene: TRBV9
D gene: -
CDR3 protein: CASSVGGGPEAEAFF
CDR3 DNA: TGTGCCAGCAGCGTAGGAGGAGGGCCCGAGGCTGAAGCTTTCTTT

clone size: -
J gene: TRBJ2-6
V gene: TRBV7-2
D gene: -
CDR3 protein: CASSSNTPGANVLTF
CDR3 DNA: TGTGCCAGCAGCTCAAACACCCCTGGGGCCAACGTCCTGACTTTC

clone size: -
J gene: TRBJ2-7
V gene: TRBV11-3
D gene: -
CDR3 protein: CASSPDRGGAQYF
CDR3 DNA: TGTGCCAGCAGCCCAGACCGAGGGGGAGCGCAGTACTTC

clone size: -
J gene: TRBJ1-3
V gene: TRBV30
D gene: -
CDR3 protein: CAWSRTVQPGNTIYF
CDR3 DNA: TGTGCCTGGAGCCGGACAGTTCAGCCTGGAAACACCATATATTTT

clone size: -
J gene: TRBJ1-2
V gene: TRBV3-1/TRBV3-2
D gene: -
CDR3 protein: CASSQRYGGTPTNYGYTF
CDR3 DNA: TGTGCCAGCAGCCAACGATACGGGGGGACCCCTACTAACTATGGCTACACCTTC

clone size: few
J gene: TRBJ2-2
V gene: TRBV7-2
D gene: TRBD1
CDR3 protein: CASSLQGANTGELFF
CDR3 DNA: TGTGCCAGCAGCTTACAGGGGGCGAACACCGGGGAGCTGTTTTTT

clone size: -
J gene: TRBJ2-1
V gene: TRBV6-1
D gene: -
CDR3 protein: CASSPGDNEQFF
CDR3 DNA: TGTGCCAGCAGTCCGGGGGACAATGAGCAGTTCTTC

clone size: once
J gene: TRBJ2-1
V gene: TRBV2
D gene: TRBD2
CDR3 protein: CASKGPTMAGGLTNEQFF
CDR3 DNA: TGTGCCAGCAAAGGCCCTACTATGGCGGGAGGACTCACGAATGAGCAGTTCTTC

clone size: -
J gene: TRBJ1-1
V gene: TRBV10-3
D gene: TRBD1
CDR3 protein: CAISDGDRWDTEAFF
CDR3 DNA: TGTGCCATCAGCGATGGGGACAGATGGGACACTGAAGCTTTCTTT

clone size: -
J gene: TRBJ2-2
V gene: TRBV29-1
D gene: TRBD1
CDR3 protein: CSALPGQGWTGELFF
CDR3 DNA: TGCAGCGCCCTGCCGGGACAGGGTTGGACCGGGGAGCTGTTTTTT

clone size: -
J gene: TRBJ1-5
V gene: TRBV2
D gene: TRBD1
CDR3 protein: CASRGRGLWNQPQHF
CDR3 DNA: TGTGCCAGCAGAGGCAGGGGGCTCTGGAATCAGCCCCAGCATTTT

clone size: -
J gene: TRBJ2-7
V gene: TRBV7-9
D gene: -
CDR3 protein: CASTPLGPPEYF
CDR3 DNA: TGTGCCAGCACCCCGCTGGGGCCCCCGGAATACTTC

clone size: -
J gene: TRBJ2-3
V gene: TRBV6-4
D gene: -
CDR3 protein: CASRERVGTDTQYF
CDR3 DNA: TGTGCCAGCAGGGAGCGGGTGGGCACAGATACGCAGTATTTT

clone size: once
J gene: TRBJ2-1
V gene: TRBV3-1/TRBV3-2
D gene: TRBD2
CDR3 protein: CASSLLTSGRAGEQFF
CDR3 DNA: TGTGCCAGCAGCCTCTTGACTAGCGGGAGGGCCGGTGAGCAGTTCTTC

clone size: -
J gene: TRBJ2-7
V gene: TRBV30
D gene: TRBD2
CDR3 protein: CAWSGLAGHYEQYF
CDR3 DNA: TGTGCCTGGAGCGGACTAGCGGGGCACTACGAGCAGTACTTC

clone size: once
J gene: TRBJ2-5
V gene: TRBV28
D gene: -
CDR3 protein: CASNSGEETQYF
CDR3 DNA: TGTGCCAGCAATTCGGGGGAAGAGACCCAGTACTTC

clone size: few
J gene: TRBJ1-2
V gene: TRBV25-1
D gene: -
CDR3 protein: CASRAGSNYGYTF
CDR3 DNA: TGTGCCAGCAGGGCGGGTTCTAACTATGGCTACACCTTC

clone size: -
J gene: TRBJ2-1
V gene: TRBV30
D gene: -
CDR3 protein: CAWISAGSRSYNEQFF
CDR3 DNA: TGTGCCTGGATCTCCGCGGGTTCCCGCTCCTACAATGAGCAGTTCTTC

clone size: -
J gene: TRBJ2-7
V gene: TRBV5-1
D gene: -
CDR3 protein: CASSSTYEQYF
CDR3 DNA: TGCGCCAGCAGCTCTACCTACGAGCAGTACTTC

clone size: -
J gene: TRBJ2-1
V gene: TRBV7-8
D gene: -
CDR3 protein: CASSSLRTLRNEQFF
CDR3 DNA: TGTGCCAGCAGCTCCCTCCGGACTCTACGCAATGAGCAGTTCTTC

clone size: few
J gene: TRBJ1-2
V gene: TRBV5-1
D gene: TRBD1
CDR3 protein: CASSLRTGAIYGYTF
CDR3 DNA: TGCGCCAGCAGCCTAAGGACAGGGGCAATCTATGGCTACACCTTC

clone size: -
J gene: TRBJ1-2
V gene: TRBV25-1
D gene: -
CDR3 protein: CASRGQGRFNYGYTF
CDR3 DNA: TGTGCCAGCAGGGGGCAGGGGAGATTCAACTATGGCTACACCTTC

clone size: -
J gene: TRBJ1-2
V gene: TRBV28
D gene: -
CDR3 protein: CASRPGSSEGYGYTF
CDR3 DNA: TGTGCCAGCAGGCCGGGGAGCTCGGAAGGTTATGGCTACACCTTC

clone size: -
J gene: TRBJ2-5
V gene: TRBV7-9
D gene: TRBD2
CDR3 protein: CASSSLYWTSPETQYF
CDR3 DNA: TGTGCCAGCAGCTCTTTATACTGGACTAGTCCCGAGACCCAGTACTTC

clone size: -
J gene: TRBJ1-4
V gene: TRBV28
D gene: TRBD1
CDR3 protein: CASSPSRTGWEKLFF
CDR3 DNA: TGTGCCAGCAGTCCCTCCCGGACAGGGTGGGAAAAACTGTTTTTT

clone size: -
J gene: TRBJ2-3
V gene: TRBV9
D gene: -
CDR3 protein: CASSVDSTSTDTQYF
CDR3 DNA: TGTGCCAGCAGCGTAGACAGCACTAGCACAGATACGCAGTATTTT

clone size: once
J gene: TRBJ1-2
V gene: TRBV28
D gene: TRBD1
CDR3 protein: CASRTGTGGRTNYGYTF
CDR3 DNA: TGTGCCAGCAGGACCGGGACAGGGGGGAGGACTAACTATGGCTACACCTTC

clone size: -
J gene: TRBJ2-7
V gene: TRBV20-1
D gene: -
CDR3 protein: CSTYRDEQYF
CDR3 DNA: TGCAGTACTTACAGGGACGAGCAGTACTTC

clone size: -
J gene: TRBJ2-7
V gene: TRBV3-1/TRBV3-2
D gene: -
CDR3 protein: CASSQTGREQYF
CDR3 DNA: TGTGCCAGCAGCCAAACAGGGCGCGAGCAGTACTTC

clone size: -
J gene: TRBJ2-7
V gene: TRBV28
D gene: -
CDR3 protein: CASSWGGGYYEQYF
CDR3 DNA: TGTGCCAGCAGCTGGGGCGGAGGGTACTACGAGCAGTACTTC

clone size: -
J gene: TRBJ2-5
V gene: TRBV6-4
D gene: TRBD2
CDR3 protein: CASSDSKQANCGLAVLYQETQYF
CDR3 DNA: TGTGCCAGCAGTGACTCGAAACAGGCCAACTGTGGACTAGCGGTTCTGTACCAAGAGACCCAGTACTTC

clone size: -
J gene: TRBJ2-1
V gene: TRBV13
D gene: -
CDR3 protein: CASSPITDSGGASYNEQFF
CDR3 DNA: TGTGCCAGCAGCCCCATTACAGACAGTGGGGGCGCTTCCTACAATGAGCAGTTCTTC

clone size: -
J gene: TRBJ2-3
V gene: TRBV3-1/TRBV3-2
D gene: -
CDR3 protein: CASSQGTDPTDTQYF
CDR3 DNA: TGTGCCAGCAGCCAAGGGACAGACCCCACAGATACGCAGTATTTT

clone size: -
J gene: TRBJ1-2
V gene: TRBV6-2/TRBV6-3
D gene: -
CDR3 protein: CASSRVRGLDGYTF
CDR3 DNA: TGTGCCAGCAGCCGCGTTCGGGGGTTGGATGGCTACACCTTC

clone size: -
J gene: TRBJ2-7
V gene: TRBV7-3
D gene: -
CDR3 protein: CASSPPSLLTSPYEQYF
CDR3 DNA: TGTGCCAGCAGCCCCCCCTCCCTTTTGACAAGCCCATACGAGCAGTACTTC

clone size: -
J gene: TRBJ1-1
V gene: TRBV27
D gene: -
CDR3 protein: CASRRAQRDTEAFF
CDR3 DNA: TGTGCCAGCCGCCGGGCTCAGCGGGACACTGAAGCTTTCTTT

clone size: -
J gene: TRBJ2-1
V gene: TRBV7-9
D gene: TRBD1
CDR3 protein: CASSSRDRGNEQFF
CDR3 DNA: TGTGCCAGCAGCTCGCGGGACAGGGGTAATGAGCAGTTCTTC

clone size: -
J gene: TRBJ1-3
V gene: TRBV3-1/TRBV3-2
D gene: -
CDR3 protein: CASSPGSGNTIYF
CDR3 DNA: TGTGCCAGCAGTCCAGGGTCAGGAAACACCATATATTTT

clone size: -
J gene: TRBJ1-5
V gene: TRBV15
D gene: -
CDR3 protein: CATSTGYSNQPQHF
CDR3 DNA: TGTGCCACCAGCACAGGGTATAGCAATCAGCCCCAGCATTTT

clone size: -
J gene: TRBJ1-1
V gene: TRBV9
D gene: -
CDR3 protein: CASSPGHLNTEAFF
CDR3 DNA: TGTGCCAGCAGCCCGGGACATCTGAACACTGAAGCTTTCTTT

clone size: -
J gene: TRBJ2-3
V gene: TRBV24-1
D gene: TRBD2
CDR3 protein: CATSDPSNRGGLAGGFTDTQYF
CDR3 DNA: TGTGCCACCAGTGACCCTTCAAACCGCGGGGGACTAGCGGGAGGATTCACAGATACGCAGTATTTT

clone size: -
J gene: TRBJ2-7
V gene: TRBV29-1
D gene: -
CDR3 protein: CSVANNYEQYF
CDR3 DNA: TGCAGCGTTGCAAACAACTACGAGCAGTACTTC

clone size: -
J gene: TRBJ2-2
V gene: TRBV28
D gene: -
CDR3 protein: CASIPGGSGLTGELFF
CDR3 DNA: TGTGCCAGCATTCCCGGGGGTAGCGGACTCACCGGGGAGCTGTTTTTT

clone size: -
J gene: TRBJ1-5
V gene: TRBV6-2/TRBV6-3
D gene: TRBD1
CDR3 protein: CASSRQGAFNQPQHF
CDR3 DNA: TGTGCCAGCAGTCGACAGGGGGCCTTCAATCAGCCCCAGCATTTT

clone size: -
J gene: TRBJ1-2
V gene: TRBV10-2
D gene: TRBD1
CDR3 protein: CASKAGTGINYGYTF
CDR3 DNA: TGCGCCAGCAAAGCGGGGACAGGGATTAACTATGGCTACACCTTC

clone size: -
J gene: TRBJ1-5
V gene: TRBV19
D gene: -
CDR3 protein: CANILMVQGPLSNQPQHF
CDR3 DNA: TGTGCCAATATCCTTATGGTCCAGGGGCCTTTAAGCAATCAGCCCCAGCATTTT

clone size: -
J gene: TRBJ2-5
V gene: TRBV3-1/TRBV3-2
D gene: -
CDR3 protein: CASSRRGEETQYF
CDR3 DNA: TGTGCCAGCAGCCGGAGGGGAGAGGAGACCCAGTACTTC

clone size: -
J gene: TRBJ2-7
V gene: TRBV5-5
D gene: TRBD1
CDR3 protein: CASSRGTGGSYEQYF
CDR3 DNA: TGTGCCAGCAGTCGGGGGACAGGGGGCTCCTACGAGCAGTACTTC

clone size: -
J gene: TRBJ2-1
V gene: TRBV6-6
D gene: TRBD1
CDR3 protein: CASSLTGGGNEQFF
CDR3 DNA: TGTGCCAGCAGTTTGACAGGGGGAGGCAATGAGCAGTTCTTC

clone size: -
J gene: TRBJ1-3
V gene: TRBV30
D gene: TRBD1
CDR3 protein: CAWSVPTSTRGTIYF
CDR3 DNA: TGTGCCTGGAGTGTCCCAACTTCTACCAGGGGGACCATATATTTT

clone size: -
J gene: TRBJ1-1
V gene: TRBV28
D gene: -
CDR3 protein: CASSFGFRGGTEAFF
CDR3 DNA: TGTGCCAGCAGTTTCGGATTTAGAGGTGGCACTGAAGCTTTCTTT

clone size: -
J gene: TRBJ2-1
V gene: TRBV7-3
D gene: -
CDR3 protein: CASSPGAGEVGDEQFF
CDR3 DNA: TGTGCCAGCAGCCCAGGGGCGGGAGAGGTCGGGGATGAGCAGTTCTTC

clone size: once
J gene: TRBJ2-6
V gene: TRBV3-1/TRBV3-2
D gene: TRBD2
CDR3 protein: CASSHQGRGVLTF
CDR3 DNA: TGTGCCAGCAGCCACCAAGGGAGGGGCGTCCTGACTTTC

clone size: -
J gene: TRBJ1-1
V gene: TRBV6-5
D gene: -
CDR3 protein: CASSYEAYTEAFF
CDR3 DNA: TGTGCCAGCAGTTACGAGGCGTATACTGAAGCTTTCTTT

clone size: -
J gene: TRBJ2-3
V gene: TRBV9
D gene: TRBD2
CDR3 protein: CASSVVAGGTDTQYF
CDR3 DNA: TGTGCCAGCAGCGTAGTAGCGGGAGGCACAGATACGCAGTATTTT

clone size: -
J gene: TRBJ2-1
V gene: TRBV6-4
D gene: TRBD2
CDR3 protein: CASLGGEAPLGVYNEQFF
CDR3 DNA: TGTGCCAGTTTGGGAGGGGAAGCGCCCCTCGGGGTCTACAATGAGCAGTTCTTC

clone size: -
J gene: TRBJ2-1
V gene: TRBV5-1
D gene: TRBD2
CDR3 protein: CASSFGPAGGSYNEQFF
CDR3 DNA: TGCGCCAGCAGCTTTGGTCCAGCGGGAGGTTCATACAATGAGCAGTTCTTC

clone size: -
J gene: TRBJ1-3
V gene: TRBV5-4
D gene: TRBD1
CDR3 protein: CASSLGTAGNTIYF
CDR3 DNA: TGTGCCAGCAGCCTCGGGACAGCTGGAAACACCATATATTTT